The 11 T cell receptor beta chains below come from one sample, sequenced in a study of T cell responses to AZD1222 COVID-19 vaccine. Measured with immunoSEQ multiplex PCR; TCRdb has only the in-frame clones, and not every one. The sample contains 50,000 to 65,000 clones, about 90% of which appear only once. This specimen was peripheral blood, taken 28 days after the second AZD1222 dose. These receptors all stem from an adult who received the AZD1222 COVID-19 vaccine.

This chain uses TRBV6-5 with TRBJ1-2, with TRBD1 matching 7 bases. V shed 6 bases and J 4 bases; nucleotides not matched to a gene: 11. This CDR3 is 15 amino acids long. Germline V CDR1 and CDR2: MNHEY, SVGAGI. CDR3 sequence reads: CASSPPQGGSYGYTF. In DNA form, the CDR3 reads TGTGCCAGCAGCCCCCCTCAGGGGGGAAGCTATGGCTACACCTTC.

In this sample, this clone turned up a few times. V usage is TRBV6-5 and J usage is TRBJ1-1; perhaps TRBD1 as D (6 bases). Germline V gives CDR1 MNHEY, CDR2 SVGAGI. The CDR3 sequence is 15 residues long. V lost 0 bases and J lost 10, with 18 bases in between. CDR3 DNA: TGTGCCAGCAGTTACTCGGCTCTGGGGGCGGGTAGAGCTTTCTTT. This sequence encodes CASSYSALGAGRAFF.

The chain links TRBV7-2 to TRBJ2-1, with D unclear. The germline CDR1 and CDR2 sequences are SGHTA and FQGNSA. The CDR3 is made up of 14 amino acids. V lost 0 bases, J lost 4 bases, and 7 bases lay in between. The CDR3 DNA reads TGTGCCAGCAGCTTAGCTCCGGGTTACAATGAGCAGTTCTTC. This translates into CASSLAPGYNEQFF.

This sequence joins TRBV14 and TRBJ2-5, with no clear D. Germline lookup yields CDR1 SGHDN and CDR2 FVKESK. Deletions cut 3 bases from V and 1 base from J, with 6 bases between. The CDR3 is 13 amino acids. The DNA for the CDR3 is TGTGCCAGCAGCCACCGGGTCCAAGAGACCCAGTACTTC. Translation gives CASSHRVQETQYF.

This chain connects TRBV5-4 to TRBJ2-7; 8 nucleotides align to TRBD1. The CDR3 is 14 amino acids. J was trimmed by 4 bases and V by 3 bases; bases with no gene match: 6. Germline V CDR1 and CDR2: SGHNT, YYREEE (reference sequence). CDR3 in amino acids: CASSSGTGVYEQYF. The CDR3, as DNA: TGTGCCAGCAGCTCCGGGACAGGAGTATACGAGCAGTACTTC.

V usage is TRBV29-1 and J usage is TRBJ1-2; D remains unclear. The CDR3 has 11 amino acids. V was pared by 0 bases and J by 10 bases, with 9 bases between. Germline V lookup: CDR1 SQVTM, CDR2 ANQGSEA. The chain's CDR3 is CSVEEGENYTF. Here the CDR3 DNA reads TGCAGCGTTGAAGAGGGTGAGAACTACACCTTC.

The chain links TRBV10-2 to TRBJ1-5; TRBD1 is a possible D gene (6 bases). This CDR3 spans 14 amino acids. Trimming removed 6 bases at V and 3 bases at J, with 12 bases between. CDR1 and CDR2 (germline): WSHSY, SAAADI. The CDR3 DNA reads as TGCGCCAGCAGCTTACAGGGCGACAATCAGCCCCAGCATTTT. Its protein product is CASSLQGDNQPQHF.

The chain combines TRBV2 with TRBJ2-3, with no clear D. The V end was cut by 4 bases, the J end by 8 bases, with 13 bases between. The CDR3 consists of 13 residues. Germline CDR1 is SNHLY and CDR2 is FYNNEI. CDR3 in amino acids: CASSADSSSTQYF. The DNA of the CDR3 is TGTGCCAGCAGTGCCGACTCGTCTTCTACGCAGTATTTT.

J is TRBJ1-5 and V is TRBV19, with 7 bases aligning to TRBD1. The germline gives CDR1 LNHDA, CDR2 SQIVND (reference sequence). Trimming took 3 bases from V and 0 from J; bases not matched to a gene: 8. This CDR3 spans 17 amino acids. The CDR3 DNA sequence: TGTGCCAGTAGTATGAGGGGGCTGGTCAATAGCAATCAGCCCCAGCATTTT. Its translation: CASSMRGLVNSNQPQHF.

With respect to this clone: A read error may produce the germline difference seen at one junction end. V is TRBV2 and J is TRBJ1-1, with unresolved D. Germline V gene data show CDR1 as SNHLY and CDR2 as FYNNEI. The CDR3 sequence is 10 residues long. CDR3 sequence (DNA): TGTGCCAGCATAGGTTTGTGGTCTTCCTTT. Translated: CASIGLWSSF.

V gene TRBV21-1 combines with J gene TRBJ1-6. TRBV21-1 is a pseudogene segment. The CDR3 is 14 amino acids. CDR3 residues: CASSKAPRDSPLHF. The CDR3 nucleotides read TGTGCCAGCAGCAAAGCGCCGCGGGATTCACCCCTCCACTTT.